A selection of T cell receptor beta chains follows, all from one sample in a study of blood T cell repertoires in COVID-19. Repertoires were generated with immunoSEQ multiplex PCR, while TCRdb's copy carries only in-frame clones and drops some. The sample contains about 300,000 clones, approximately 90% of which appear only once. Sequenced sample: peripheral blood. The receptors stem from a woman in her thirties who had recovered from COVID-19. Each CDR3 is given with its conserved first and last residue. A D gene is named only where the DNA matches it firmly. Rows give clone size only sometimes, using once, few, many, or a class for an expanded clone.

J gene	V gene	CDR3 length	D gene	clone size	CDR3 protein	CDR3 DNA
TRBJ2-7	TRBV6-1	15	TRBD1	-	CASSEAPDRAYEQYF	TGTGCCAGCAGTGAAGCCCCTGACAGGGCCTACGAGCAGTACTTC
TRBJ2-7	TRBV18	14	-	-	CASSLRVQAYEQYF	TGTGCCAGCTCACTCAGAGTACAGGCCTACGAGCAGTACTTC
TRBJ2-3	TRBV7-3	15	-	-	CASSLNGERTDTQYF	TGTGCCAGCAGCTTAAATGGGGAGCGCACAGATACGCAGTATTTT
TRBJ2-7	TRBV28	14	TRBD1	-	CASSSGDRAYEQYF	TGTGCCAGCAGCTCCGGGGACAGGGCCTACGAGCAGTACTTC
TRBJ1-1	TRBV5-1	15	TRBD1	-	CASRTGGLVNTEAFF	TGCGCCAGTCGAACAGGGGGCCTCGTGAACACTGAAGCTTTCTTT
TRBJ2-1	TRBV24-1	13	-	-	CATRATDYNEQFF	TGTGCCACCAGAGCTACAGATTACAATGAGCAGTTCTTC
TRBJ2-7	TRBV28	15	TRBD1	-	CASSYTGGKTYEQYF	TGTGCCAGCAGCTACACAGGGGGCAAGACCTACGAGCAGTACTTC
TRBJ2-1	TRBV7-9	16	-	-	CASSPGWGGIDNEQFF	TGTGCCAGCAGCCCAGGGTGGGGGGGCATTGACAATGAGCAGTTCTTC
TRBJ2-7	TRBV11-2	16	TRBD1	-	CASSSIKGTGGNEQYF	TGTGCCAGCAGCTCCATAAAAGGGACAGGGGGGAACGAGCAGTACTTC
TRBJ1-2	TRBV7-9	14	-	-	CASSPTWGDYGYTF	TGTGCCAGCAGCCCAACGTGGGGGGACTATGGCTACACCTTC
TRBJ2-1	TRBV5-8	15	TRBD2	-	CASSAGTSGGDEQFF	TGTGCCAGCAGCGCCGGGACTAGCGGGGGCGATGAGCAGTTCTTC
TRBJ1-4	TRBV6-5	15	-	-	CASSYSWGGNEKLFF	TGTGCCAGCAGTTACTCGTGGGGGGGAAATGAAAAACTGTTTTTT
TRBJ2-7	TRBV6-5	15	-	-	CASRPQPKGAYEQYF	TGTGCCAGCAGACCCCAGCCCAAGGGGGCCTACGAGCAGTACTTC
TRBJ1-2	TRBV24-1	14	-	-	CATAGTTIGGGYTF	TGTGCCACAGCCGGGACAACGATTGGAGGTGGCTACACCTTC
TRBJ2-3	TRBV6-4	16	TRBD2	few	CASSETSGGATDTQYF	TGTGCCAGCAGTGAAACTAGCGGGGGGGCGACAGATACGCAGTATTTT
TRBJ2-5	TRBV5-4	15	-	-	CASSPGVPRSETQYF	TGTGCCAGCAGCCCCGGGGTCCCTAGGTCCGAGACCCAGTACTTC
TRBJ1-4	TRBV18	14	-	-	CASSPVTANEKLFF	TGTGCCAGCTCACCGGTCACTGCGAATGAAAAACTGTTTTTT
TRBJ1-2	TRBV29-1	14	TRBD1	-	CSVLGTGKGYGYTF	TGCAGCGTTCTAGGGACAGGGAAGGGCTATGGCTACACCTTC
TRBJ2-5	TRBV3-1/TRBV3-2	15	-	-	CASSPSGQGYETQYF	TGTGCCAGCAGCCCCTCAGGGCAGGGCTATGAGACCCAGTACTTC
TRBJ2-2	TRBV5-1	18	TRBD1	-	CASSAPPGQGTNTGELFF	TGCGCCAGCAGCGCACCGCCGGGACAGGGGACGAACACCGGGGAGCTGTTTTTT
TRBJ1-2	TRBV28	17	TRBD1	-	CASSLPGTGDGNYGYTF	TGTGCCAGCAGTTTACCTGGGACAGGGGACGGTAACTATGGCTACACCTTC
TRBJ1-4	TRBV23-1	15	-	-	CASSHYRAKDEKLFF	TGCGCCAGCAGTCACTACAGGGCGAAGGACGAAAAACTGTTTTTT
TRBJ1-4	TRBV6-1	14	-	-	CASSDGVPYEKLFF	TGTGCCAGCAGTGACGGGGTTCCATATGAAAAACTGTTTTTT
TRBJ1-2	TRBV28	13	TRBD1	-	CASSLAGGYGYTF	TGTGCCAGCAGTTTAGCAGGGGGCTATGGCTACACCTTC
TRBJ1-4	TRBV5-4	15	-	-	CASSLAGGGSEKLFF	TGTGCCAGCAGCTTGGCCGGGGGGGGGTCTGAAAAACTGTTTTTT
TRBJ1-2	TRBV15	14	-	-	CATSTQQGLGSYTF	TGTGCCACCAGCACCCAACAGGGCCTCGGGAGCTACACCTTC
TRBJ1-1	TRBV3-1/TRBV3-2	14	TRBD1	-	CASSQPTGDTEAFF	TGTGCCAGCAGCCAACCTACAGGGGACACTGAAGCTTTCTTT
TRBJ2-3	TRBV10-3	13	-	-	CAIRVTGTDTQYF	TGTGCCATCAGGGTGACAGGCACAGATACGCAGTATTTT
TRBJ1-2	TRBV4-3	15	-	-	CASSPWGRGGYGYTF	TGCGCCAGCAGCCCCTGGGGTAGGGGAGGCTATGGCTACACCTTC
TRBJ2-7	TRBV5-1	15	TRBD1	once	CASSTSGTGLYEQYF	TGCGCCAGCAGCACCTCCGGGACAGGTCTCTACGAGCAGTACTTC
TRBJ1-1	TRBV6-2/TRBV6-3	14	-	once	CASSYAGAQTEAFF	TGTGCCAGCAGTTATGCGGGGGCGCAAACTGAAGCTTTCTTT
TRBJ1-2	TRBV20-1	10	-	-	CSARTGKYTF	TGCAGTGCTAGAACAGGGAAATACACCTTC
TRBJ1-2	TRBV27	14	-	-	CASSPWGYGDGYTF	TGTGCCAGCAGTCCGTGGGGTTACGGGGATGGCTACACCTTC
TRBJ2-7	TRBV18	13	-	once	CASSLDRSYEQYF	TGTGCCAGCTCGTTGGACAGATCCTACGAGCAGTACTTC
TRBJ1-2	TRBV18	15	-	-	CASSPPRVSNYGYTF	TGTGCCAGCTCACCACCTCGGGTTTCGAACTATGGCTACACCTTC
TRBJ2-5	TRBV12-3/TRBV12-4	12	TRBD1	-	CASSWDRETQYF	TGTGCCAGCAGCTGGGACAGGGAGACCCAGTACTTC
TRBJ1-5	TRBV12-3/TRBV12-4	13	TRBD1	-	CASRGTGNQPQHF	TGTGCCAGCAGGGGGACAGGCAATCAGCCCCAGCATTTT
TRBJ2-2	TRBV5-6	15	TRBD1	-	CASSSGTGFTGELFF	TGTGCCAGCAGCTCCGGGACAGGGTTCACCGGGGAGCTGTTTTTT
TRBJ2-1	TRBV2	13	-	-	CASSDAGSNEQFF	TGTGCCAGCAGTGACGCCGGGAGCAATGAGCAGTTCTTC
TRBJ1-2	TRBV19	18	TRBD1	-	CASSTPGQGAWLADGYTF	TGTGCCAGTAGTACACCGGGACAGGGGGCCTGGTTAGCGGATGGCTACACCTTC